This entry lists 2 T cell receptor beta chains sequenced from one sample in a study of T cell changes during pregnancy in multiple sclerosis. This table comes from immunoSEQ multiplex PCR, and its TCRdb copy is limited to in-frame clones, with some not included. The sample has about 20,000 clones; 88% are singletons. The sample here was CD8+ T cells from peripheral blood mononuclear cells, taken in the third trimester of pregnancy. These receptors all stem from a female donor in good health, enrolled as a control in a pregnancy study.

The chain combines TRBV30 with TRBJ1-1, with a tentative D call TRBD1 (5 bases). Looked up from germline, CDR1 is GTSNPN and CDR2 is SVGIG (reference sequence). The CDR3 has 13 residues. The V and J ends lost 7 bases and 4 bases respectively, with 16 bases between them. This CDR3 reads CALLQFGGTEAFF. The CDR3 region has the DNA TGTGCCTTACTACAGTTCGGGGGCACTGAAGCTTTCTTT.

The sample holds one count of this clone. This chain uses TRBV7-9 with TRBJ2-1; 10 bases map to TRBD2. The CDR3 extends over 17 amino acids. V gave up 0 bases and J gave up 5 bases; unmatched junction bases: 7. Germline V lookup: CDR1 SEHNR, CDR2 FQNEAQ (reference sequence). CDR3 bases: TGTGCCAGCAGCTTAGCGCTTCAGCGGGGGGGTGACAATGAGCAGTTCTTC. Its translation is CASSLALQRGGDNEQFF.